This T cell receptor (beta chain) was sequenced for a study of blood T cell repertoires in COVID-19. Study-wide background: The samples span acute and convalescent COVID-19 from the United States, Italy and Spain. Sample material is recorded as cDNA or gDNA derived from T cells, B-cell-depleted T cells, or PBMCs.

Germline V gene lookup returns CDR1 ENHRY and CDR2 SYGVKD. J gave up 1 base and V 3 bases, and 9 bases lay outside the gene matches. The CDR3 runs to 18 residues. Original analysis: The authors estimated nucleated cell counts from reference gene primer amplification. Sequencing used immunoSEQ multiplex PCR; TCRdb keeps in-frame clones, though not all of them. V, J and clone size reflect that table, while D and trimming were determined from the DNA. The table lists 95,000 to 110,000 clones, 80% of them singletons. The clonotype originates from a man in his sixties or seventies with acute or convalescent COVID-19. The sequencing sample was made of peripheral blood. V and J are TRBV10-3 and TRBJ1-1; 12 bases match TRBD1. The CDR3 nucleotides read TGTGCCATCAGTGAACGGGGACAGGGGGCATCTAAGAACACTGAAGCTTTCTTT. The encoded protein is CAISERGQGASKNTEAFF.